The source of this T cell receptor beta chain is a study of blood T cell repertoires in COVID-19. Study information: COVID-19 samples from acute and convalescent phases originated in the United States, Italy and Spain. In each case, the material was cDNA or gDNA derived from T cells, B-cell-depleted T cells, or PBMCs.

As originally analysed: Reference gene primer amplification yielded estimated nucleated cell counts. This table comes from immunoSEQ multiplex PCR, and its TCRdb copy is limited to in-frame clones, with some not included. V, J and clone size were drawn from that table, and D and trimming were deduced from the DNA. The sample records roughly 100,000 clones, about 90% being singletons. V was pared by 1 base and J by 0 bases, with 7 bases between. CDR1 is SGHAT, CDR2 FQNNGV, per germline. This CDR3 contains 15 residues. The sample comprised peripheral blood. V usage is TRBV11-2 and J usage is TRBJ2-1, with D unclear. This TCR came from a human donor in a cohort sampled during active COVID-19. The CDR3 loop is CASSLAQTSYNEQFF. The CDR3 nucleotides read TGTGCCAGCAGCTTAGCACAGACCTCCTACAATGAGCAGTTCTTC.